This T cell receptor beta chain was recovered during a study of CD8+ T cells in alopecia areata. Study-wide context: Dosing spanned 6 to 18 months on tofacitinib, then 6 months off drug.

Following RNA extraction, reverse transcription yielded cDNA that acted as the sequencing template. Libraries were prepared by immunoSEQ multiplex PCR; TCRdb keeps only in-frame clonotypes and omits some of them. The data show more than 95,000 clones, more than 35% seen once. Per the germline V gene, CDR1 is GTSNPN and CDR2 is SVGIG (reference sequence). This CDR3 contains 12 residues. V was trimmed by 2 bases and J by 6 bases, leaving 11 bases between them. This clone occurred a few times. The TCR originated in a human donor with alopecia areata. The chain links TRBV30 to TRBJ2-7, with D possibly TRBD1 on 5 matching bases. Material: CD4+ T cells sorted from blood. CDR3 sequence reads: CAWSQGYSEQYF. Written as DNA, the CDR3 is TGTGCCTGGAGTCAGGGCTACTCCGAGCAGTACTTC.